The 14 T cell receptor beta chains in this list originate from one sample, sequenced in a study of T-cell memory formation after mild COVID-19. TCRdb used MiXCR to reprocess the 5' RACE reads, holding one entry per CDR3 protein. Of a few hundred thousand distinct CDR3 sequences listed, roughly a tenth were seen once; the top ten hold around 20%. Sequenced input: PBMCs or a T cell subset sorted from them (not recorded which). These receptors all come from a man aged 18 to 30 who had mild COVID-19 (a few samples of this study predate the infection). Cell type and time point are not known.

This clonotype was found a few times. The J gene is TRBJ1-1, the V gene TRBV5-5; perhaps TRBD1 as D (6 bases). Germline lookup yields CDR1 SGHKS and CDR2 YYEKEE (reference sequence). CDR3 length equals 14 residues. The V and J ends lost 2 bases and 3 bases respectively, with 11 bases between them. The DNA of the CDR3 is TGTGCCAGCAGCTTTGGGGGGCGGGACACTGAAGCTTTCTTT. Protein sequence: CASSFGGRDTEAFF.

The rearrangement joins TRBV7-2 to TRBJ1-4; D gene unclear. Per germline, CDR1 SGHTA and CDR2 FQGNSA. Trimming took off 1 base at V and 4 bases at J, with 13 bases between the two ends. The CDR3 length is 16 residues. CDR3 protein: CASSLDGAGFNEKLFF. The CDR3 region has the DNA TGTGCCAGCAGCTTAGATGGAGCAGGATTTAATGAAAAACTGTTTTTT.

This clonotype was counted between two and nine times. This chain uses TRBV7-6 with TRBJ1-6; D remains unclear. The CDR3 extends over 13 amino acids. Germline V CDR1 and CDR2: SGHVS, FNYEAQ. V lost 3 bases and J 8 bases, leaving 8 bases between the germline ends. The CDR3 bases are TGTGCCAGCAGCTTCAGTTCGGATTCACCCCTCCACTTT. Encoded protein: CASSFSSDSPLHF.

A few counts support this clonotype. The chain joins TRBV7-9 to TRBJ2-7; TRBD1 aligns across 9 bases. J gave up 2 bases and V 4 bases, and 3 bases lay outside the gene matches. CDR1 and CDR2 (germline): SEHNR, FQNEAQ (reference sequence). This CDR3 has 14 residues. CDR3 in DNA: TGTGCCAGCAGCTCCGGACAGGGGCCCTACGAGCAGTACTTC. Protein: CASSSGQGPYEQYF.

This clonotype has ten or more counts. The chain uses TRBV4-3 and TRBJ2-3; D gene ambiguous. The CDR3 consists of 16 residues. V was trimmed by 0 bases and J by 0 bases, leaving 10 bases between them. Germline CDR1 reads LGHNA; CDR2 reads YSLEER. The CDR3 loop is CASSQDIHTSTDTQYF. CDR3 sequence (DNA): TGCGCCAGCAGCCAAGATATTCATACTAGCACAGATACGCAGTATTTT.

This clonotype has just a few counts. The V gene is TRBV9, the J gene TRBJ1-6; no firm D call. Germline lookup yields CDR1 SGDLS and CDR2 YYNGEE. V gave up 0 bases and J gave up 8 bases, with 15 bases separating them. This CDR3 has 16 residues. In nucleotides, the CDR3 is TGTGCCAGCAGCGTAGGTCCGGGGATAGTGGATTCACCCCTCCACTTT. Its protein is CASSVGPGIVDSPLHF.

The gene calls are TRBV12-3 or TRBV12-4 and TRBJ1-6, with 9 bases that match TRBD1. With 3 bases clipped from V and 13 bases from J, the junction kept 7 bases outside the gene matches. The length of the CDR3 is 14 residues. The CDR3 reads CASSFDRGTQPLHF. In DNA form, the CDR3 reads TGTGCCAGCAGTTTCGACAGGGGGACGCAGCCCCTCCACTTT.

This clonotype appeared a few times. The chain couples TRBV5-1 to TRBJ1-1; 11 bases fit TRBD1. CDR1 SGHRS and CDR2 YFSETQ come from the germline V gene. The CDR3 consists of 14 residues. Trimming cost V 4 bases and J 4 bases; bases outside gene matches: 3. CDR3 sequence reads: CASSVGTGGTEAFF. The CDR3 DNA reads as TGCGCCAGCAGCGTTGGGACAGGGGGCACTGAAGCTTTCTTT.

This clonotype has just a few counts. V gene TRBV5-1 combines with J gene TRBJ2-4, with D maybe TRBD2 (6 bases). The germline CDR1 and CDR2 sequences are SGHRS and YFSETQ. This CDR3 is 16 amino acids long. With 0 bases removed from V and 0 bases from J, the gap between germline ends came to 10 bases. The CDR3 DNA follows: TGCGCCAGCAGCTTGGACGGGACTGTAGCCAAAAACATTCAGTACTTC. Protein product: CASSLDGTVAKNIQYF.

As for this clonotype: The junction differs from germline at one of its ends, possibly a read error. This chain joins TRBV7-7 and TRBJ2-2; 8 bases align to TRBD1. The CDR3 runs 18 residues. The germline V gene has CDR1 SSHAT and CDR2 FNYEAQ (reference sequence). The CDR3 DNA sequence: TGTGCTAGCAGCTCCAGGACAGGGTTTTTCTCGAACACCGGGGAGCTGTTTTTT. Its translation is CASSSRTGFFSNTGELFF.

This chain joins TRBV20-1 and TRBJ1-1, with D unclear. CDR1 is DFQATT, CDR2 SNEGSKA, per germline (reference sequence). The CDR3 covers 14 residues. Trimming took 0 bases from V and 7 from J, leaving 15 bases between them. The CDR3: CSARDSRQRIEAFF. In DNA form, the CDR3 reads TGCAGTGCTAGAGATTCGCGGCAGAGAATTGAAGCTTTCTTT.

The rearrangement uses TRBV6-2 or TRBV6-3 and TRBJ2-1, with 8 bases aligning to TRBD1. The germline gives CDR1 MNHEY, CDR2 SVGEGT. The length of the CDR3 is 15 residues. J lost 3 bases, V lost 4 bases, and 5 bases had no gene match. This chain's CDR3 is CASSSSGGVYNEQFF. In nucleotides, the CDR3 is TGTGCCAGCAGTTCCTCAGGGGGCGTCTACAATGAGCAGTTCTTC.

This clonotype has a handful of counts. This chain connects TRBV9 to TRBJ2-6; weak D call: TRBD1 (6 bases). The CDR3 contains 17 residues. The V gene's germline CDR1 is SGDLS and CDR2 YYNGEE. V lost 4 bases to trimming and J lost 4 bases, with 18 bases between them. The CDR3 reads CASSPQERGTGANVLTF. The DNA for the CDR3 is TGTGCCAGCAGCCCACAGGAGAGGGGGACAGGGGCCAACGTCCTGACTTTC.

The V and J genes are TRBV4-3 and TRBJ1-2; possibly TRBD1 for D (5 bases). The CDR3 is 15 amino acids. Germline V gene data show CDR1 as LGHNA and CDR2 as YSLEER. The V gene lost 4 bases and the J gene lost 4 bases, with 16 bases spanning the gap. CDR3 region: CASSPGGSGGYGYTF. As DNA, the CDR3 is TGCGCCAGCAGCCCTGGAGGCTCGGGGGGCTATGGCTACACCTTC.